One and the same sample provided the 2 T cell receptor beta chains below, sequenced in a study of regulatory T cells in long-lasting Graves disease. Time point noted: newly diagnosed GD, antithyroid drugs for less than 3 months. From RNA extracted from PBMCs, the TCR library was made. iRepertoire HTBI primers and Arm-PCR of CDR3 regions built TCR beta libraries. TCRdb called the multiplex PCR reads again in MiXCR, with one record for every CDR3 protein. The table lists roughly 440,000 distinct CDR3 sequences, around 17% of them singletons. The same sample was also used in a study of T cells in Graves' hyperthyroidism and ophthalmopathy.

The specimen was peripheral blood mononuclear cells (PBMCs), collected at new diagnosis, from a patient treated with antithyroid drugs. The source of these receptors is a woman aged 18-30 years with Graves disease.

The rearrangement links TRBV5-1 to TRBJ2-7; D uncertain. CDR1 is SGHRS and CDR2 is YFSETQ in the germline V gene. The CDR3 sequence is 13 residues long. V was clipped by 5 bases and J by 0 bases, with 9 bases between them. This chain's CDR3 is CASRAGPSYEQYF. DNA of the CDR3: TGCGCCAGCAGGGCCGGGCCCTCCTACGAGCAGTACTTC.

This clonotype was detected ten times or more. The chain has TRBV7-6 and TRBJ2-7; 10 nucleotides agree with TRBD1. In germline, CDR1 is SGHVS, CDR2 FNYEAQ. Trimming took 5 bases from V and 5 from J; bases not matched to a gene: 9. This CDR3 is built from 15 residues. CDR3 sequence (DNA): TGTGCCAGCAGCCAACAGCGACAGGGGGCCCACGAGCAGTACTTC. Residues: CASSQQRQGAHEQYF.